The source of this T cell receptor (beta chain) is a study of blood T cell repertoires in COVID-19. The overall study: Acute and convalescent COVID-19 specimens originated in the United States, Italy and Spain.

The CDR3 runs to 15 residues. The germline V and J ends were trimmed by 5 bases and 0 bases, with 14 bases remaining between them. In germline, CDR1 is MNHEY, CDR2 SVGAGI. Sequencing was performed with immunoSEQ multiplex PCR; in TCRdb, only in-frame clones are kept and a portion is missing. The sample lists 200,000 to 300,000 clones; around 90% were seen once. The receptor comes from a middle-aged woman who had been exposed to COVID-19. Sequencing input: PBMCs or T cells enriched from blood (not recorded which). V and J are TRBV6-5 and TRBJ2-7; D perhaps matches TRBD1 (6 bases). CDR3 residues: CASSTAYRASYEQYF. The CDR3 coding sequence is TGTGCCAGCAGTACCGCATACAGGGCCTCCTACGAGCAGTACTTC.